This passage covers 12 T cell receptor beta chains from one sample sequenced in a study of blood T cell repertoires in COVID-19. Profiling relied on immunoSEQ multiplex PCR, and the TCRdb table lists in-frame clones only, not all of them. Counted here are 150,000 to 200,000 clones, approximately 91% occurring once; the ten biggest clones make up roughly 4.5%. The sequenced sample was peripheral blood. The receptors stem from a young man with COVID-19, enrolled during active disease.

Notes on this clone: This same CDR3 is encoded by further DNA sequences in the sample. The chain is built from TRBV27 and TRBJ2-2, with D unresolved. The V end lost 4 bases, the J end lost 5 bases, and 17 bases lay between the germline ends. Germline CDR1 reads MNHEY; CDR2 reads SMNVEV (reference sequence). There are 16 residues in the CDR3. CDR3 DNA sequence: TGTGCCAGCAGTTCCCGACTCGGCAGTGGGACCGGGGAGCTGTTTTTT. Amino acid sequence: CASSSRLGSGTGELFF.

This clone was counted a single time. The V call is TRBV5-1, the J call TRBJ1-3; D unresolved. Germline loops: CDR1 SGHRS, CDR2 YFSETQ. V was shortened by 0 bases and J by 0 bases, with 13 bases between the two germline ends. This CDR3 comprises 17 residues. The CDR3 DNA reads TGCGCCAGCAGCTTGGTACCTTACAGCTACTCTGGAAACACCATATATTTT. Translated: CASSLVPYSYSGNTIYF.

In nucleotides, the CDR3 is TGTGCCTGGACCGGAACAGCGGGGATCGAACAGTACTTC. It codes for CAWTGTAGIEQYF. This chain connects TRBV30 to TRBJ2-7; 7 bases align to TRBD2. The CDR3 runs to 13 residues. CDR1 and CDR2 from the germline V gene are GTSNPN and SVGIG (reference sequence). The V gene end was trimmed by 4 bases and the J gene end by 10 bases; junction bases not matched to a gene: 13.

The chain employs TRBV27 and TRBJ1-6; D remains ambiguous. V lost 6 bases and J lost 14, with 17 bases in between. The CDR3 has 13 residues. CDR1 and CDR2 from the germline V gene are MNHEY and SMNVEV (reference sequence). In DNA form, the CDR3 reads TGTGCCAGCAGCCCACAGTGGACGGGGTCCCTCCACTTT. This sequence encodes CASSPQWTGSLHF.

About this clone itself: One junction end does not reproduce the germline sequence, and a read error may be involved. The chain couples TRBV12-3 or TRBV12-4 to TRBJ1-4; D perhaps matches TRBD1 (5 bases). This CDR3 spans 13 amino acids. CDR3 amino acids: CAILGQLNEKLLF. Written as DNA, the CDR3 is TGTGCCATCTTGGGGCAGCTCAATGAAAAACTGCTTTTT.

The V gene is TRBV9, the J gene TRBJ2-5; 7 nucleotides line up with TRBD2. Germline lookup yields CDR1 SGDLS and CDR2 YYNGEE. J lost 3 bases, V lost 0 bases, and 8 bases had no gene match. The CDR3 sequence is 16 residues long. The CDR3 loop reads CASSVGASGGEETQYF. In nucleotides, the CDR3 is TGTGCCAGCAGCGTAGGTGCTAGCGGAGGGGAAGAGACCCAGTACTTC.

This chain links TRBV12-3 or TRBV12-4 with TRBJ2-1; tentative D call: TRBD1 (5 bases). The CDR3 totals 11 residues. The V end was cut by 4 bases, the J end by 8 bases, with 6 bases between. In DNA, the CDR3 is TGTGCCAGCAGTTGGGGCTATGAGCAGTTCTTC. This translates into CASSWGYEQFF.

This clone appeared a single time. The chain carries TRBV4-1 and TRBJ2-7, with a weak D call TRBD1 (5 bases). Trimming shortened V by 4 bases and J by 2 bases, and 15 bases separated the two germline ends. The CDR3 is made up of 15 amino acids. Germline V CDR1 and CDR2: MGHRA, YSYEKL. The CDR3 protein is CASSRQPDRAYEQYF. In DNA, the CDR3 is TGCGCCAGCAGCCGACAACCAGACAGAGCCTACGAGCAGTACTTC.

The chain has TRBV9 and TRBJ2-1, with 14 bases identical to TRBD2. The CDR3 contains 16 residues. V was clipped by 3 bases and J by 9 bases; unmatched bases: 8. Looked up from germline, CDR1 is SGDLS and CDR2 is YYNGEE. The CDR3 DNA is TGTGCCAGCAGCGGGGGGACTAGCGGGAGTTTAAGTGAGCAGTTCTTC. Translation: CASSGGTSGSLSEQFF.

The CDR3 protein is CASSPRTSGTYNEQFF. CDR3 bases: TGTGCCAGCTCACCGAGGACTAGCGGGACTTACAATGAGCAGTTCTTC. The rearrangement links TRBV18 to TRBJ2-1; 12 bases match TRBD2. The germline gives CDR1 KGHSH, CDR2 LQKENI. Trimming cost V 3 bases and J 4 bases; bases outside gene matches: 4. The CDR3 covers 16 residues.

The chain has TRBV7-3 and TRBJ1-1; TRBD1 is a possible D gene (5 bases). The CDR3 length is 13 residues. Germline CDR1 and CDR2: SGHTA and FQGTGA. The V and J ends lost 2 bases and 4 bases respectively, with 8 bases between them. In nucleotides, the CDR3 is TGTGCCAGCAGCTTACGGGGGAGCACTGAAGCTTTCTTT. Translating it yields CASSLRGSTEAFF.

The gene calls are TRBV7-9 and TRBJ1-5; TRBD1 aligns across 8 bases. J was trimmed by 3 bases and V by 4 bases; bases with no gene match: 5. This CDR3 has 15 amino acids. From germline, CDR1 is SEHNR and CDR2 FQNEAQ (reference sequence). The CDR3 region has the DNA TGTGCCAGCAGCTCAGACAGGGGCACCAATCAGCCCCAGCATTTT. Protein sequence: CASSSDRGTNQPQHF. The entire variable domain, with the rest obtained from reference TRBV7-9 and TRBJ1-5, is as follows: DTGVSQNPRHKITKRGQNVTFRCDPISEHNRLYWYRQTLGQGPEFLTYFQNEAQLEKSRLLSDRFSAERPKGSFSTLEIQRTEQGDSAMYLCASSSDRGTNQPQHFGDGTRLSIL.